Shown below are 17 T cell receptor beta chains from a single sample sequenced in a study of graft-versus-host responses after intestinal transplantation. Generated by immunoSEQ multiplex PCR, the TCRdb table keeps only in-frame clones and is missing some. The table has some 48,000 clones, roughly 83% seen once. These receptors have no known antigen. Material: unstimulated CD4+ T cells sorted from spleen or lymph node cells, obtained before transplant. These TCRs come from a human donor who was the organ donor for an intestinal transplant.

V is TRBV5-1 and J is TRBJ2-2; 8 positions agree with TRBD2. V shed 2 bases and J 0 bases; nucleotides not matched to a gene: 0. The CDR3 totals 15 residues. In germline, CDR1 is SGHRS, CDR2 YFSETQ. CDR3 in amino acids: CASSLAGANTGELFF. The CDR3 coding sequence is TGCGCCAGCAGCTTAGCGGGGGCGAACACCGGGGAGCTGTTTTTT.

The chain links TRBV7-2 to TRBJ2-7, with D tentatively TRBD1 or TRBD2 (6 bases each). This CDR3 has 15 amino acids. V dropped 0 bases and J dropped 2 bases, with 11 bases sitting between them. Germline V gene data show CDR1 as SGHTA and CDR2 as FQGNSA. CDR3 residues: CASSLAGGSPYEQYF. In DNA, the CDR3 is TGTGCCAGCAGCTTAGCGGGGGGCTCTCCCTACGAGCAGTACTTC.

As DNA, the CDR3 is TGTGCCTGGAGTCGACGGAATACCTATGAAAAACTGTTTTTT. Translation gives CAWSRRNTYEKLFF. The rearrangement uses TRBV30 and TRBJ1-4; the D is unclear. Trimming pared 2 bases from V and 6 bases from J, leaving 13 bases between. The length of the CDR3 is 14 residues. CDR1 is GTSNPN and CDR2 is SVGIG in the germline V gene (reference sequence).

V and J are TRBV4-1 and TRBJ1-1; a possible D gene is TRBD1 (6 bases). Trimming stripped 2 bases from V and 1 base from J, with 14 bases between. Germline V gene lookup returns CDR1 MGHRA and CDR2 YSYEKL. This CDR3 has 16 residues. CDR3 nucleotide sequence: TGCGCCAGCAGCCAAACCCCGGACAGCCCGAACACTGAAGCTTTCTTT. Translation gives CASSQTPDSPNTEAFF.

V usage is TRBV4-2 and J usage is TRBJ2-3; 7 bases fit TRBD1. J lost 0 bases, V lost 2 bases, and 8 bases had no gene match. The CDR3 covers 17 residues. Per germline, CDR1 LGHNA and CDR2 YNFKEQ. CDR3 sequence: CASSQPGTASSTDTQYF. The CDR3 nucleotides are TGTGCCAGCAGCCAACCGGGGACAGCCTCTAGCACAGATACGCAGTATTTT.

V and J are TRBV30 and TRBJ1-4; D is ambiguous. V lost 0 bases to trimming and J lost 8 bases, with 7 bases between them. The CDR3 is 12 amino acids. CDR1 GTSNPN and CDR2 SVGIG come from the germline V gene (reference sequence). CDR3 sequence: CAWSVSEEKLFF. The CDR3 region has the DNA TGTGCCTGGAGTGTATCCGAGGAAAAACTGTTTTTT. The whole variable domain, remainder taken from reference TRBV30 and TRBJ1-4, is SQTIHQWPATLVQPVGSPLSLECTVEGTSNPNLYWYRQAAGRGLQLLFYSVGIGQISSEVPQNLSASRPQDRQFILSSKKLLLSDSGFYLCAWSVSEEKLFFGSGTQLSVL.

The gene calls are TRBV11-2 and TRBJ2-3; TRBD2 agrees at 10 bases. The V and J ends lost 2 bases and 7 bases, in that order; junction bases with no gene match: 6. The CDR3 is 15 amino acids. Looked up from germline, CDR1 is SGHAT and CDR2 is FQNNGV. The CDR3 DNA sequence: TGTGCCAGCAGCTTACGACTAGCGGGCCAAAATACGCAGTATTTT. This codes for CASSLRLAGQNTQYF.

The V call is TRBV10-1, the J call TRBJ2-2; 8 bases map to TRBD1. The germline V gene encodes CDR1 WNHNN and CDR2 SYGVQD (reference sequence). After removal of 7 bases from V and 6 bases from J, the junction contained 4 bases not matched to a gene. This CDR3 is built from 13 residues. CDR3 in amino acids: CASTKDRAGELFF. Written as DNA, the CDR3 is TGCGCCAGCACCAAGGACAGGGCCGGGGAGCTGTTTTTT.

The rearrangement uses TRBV7-9 and TRBJ2-1; 12 nucleotides match TRBD2. Germline CDR1 and CDR2: SEHNR and FQNEAQ (reference sequence). The CDR3 length is 17 residues. The trim removed 3 bases at V and 7 bases at J, leaving 10 bases unmatched. CDR3 sequence (DNA): TGTGCCAGCAGCTTGGTTAAGACTAGCGGGAGATCGAATGAGCAGTTCTTC. It is translated as CASSLVKTSGRSNEQFF.

The genes are TRBV5-4 and TRBJ2-3, with D perhaps matching TRBD2 (6 bases). V lost 0 bases and J lost 2, with 10 bases in between. CDR3 length equals 15 residues. Germline CDR1 reads SGHNT; CDR2 reads YYREEE (reference sequence). CDR3 in DNA: TGTGCCAGCAGCTTGGCGGGGGAGCACACAGATACGCAGTATTTT. Protein sequence: CASSLAGEHTDTQYF.

The chain is built from TRBV9 and TRBJ2-5, with D possibly being TRBD1 (6 bases). The CDR3 extends over 14 amino acids. Looked up from germline, CDR1 is SGDLS and CDR2 is YYNGEE. Trimming took 3 bases from V and 1 from J, leaving 10 bases between them. CDR3 in amino acids: CASSAGQFQETQYF. As DNA, the CDR3 is TGTGCCAGCAGCGCTGGACAGTTCCAAGAGACCCAGTACTTC.

The genes are TRBV15 and TRBJ2-1; D not certain. Germline V gives CDR1 LNHNV, CDR2 YYDKDF (reference sequence). This CDR3 contains 15 residues. V lost 5 bases, J lost 0 bases, and 11 bases lay in between. In DNA form, the CDR3 reads TGTGCCACCAGCCCGCCCCGCAGCTCCTACAATGAGCAGTTCTTC. This gives the protein CATSPPRSSYNEQFF.

The gene calls are TRBV7-8 and TRBJ1-3; D ambiguous. Trimming removed 5 bases at V and 2 bases at J, with 16 bases between. Per the germline V gene, CDR1 is SGHVS and CDR2 is FQNEAQ. CDR3 length: 16 residues. In DNA form, the CDR3 reads TGTGCCAGCAGCGCCTGGTCAAAACCGCCTGGAAACACCATATATTTT. Its translation is CASSAWSKPPGNTIYF.

This clone was recorded a few times. This rearrangement joins TRBV11-3 to TRBJ2-6, with 8 bases fitting TRBD2. Germline CDR1 reads SGHNT; CDR2 reads YENEEA. With V trimmed by 1 base and J by 2 bases, 4 bases remained unmatched. The CDR3 is 17 residues long. DNA for the CDR3: TGTGCCAGCAGCTTAGGCGGGGGGCGGGCTGGGGCCAACGTCCTGACTTTC. This gives the protein CASSLGGGRAGANVLTF.

The rearrangement uses TRBV7-9 and TRBJ1-3; TRBD1 aligns across 9 bases. Unmatched junction bases numbered 4, after V lost 4 bases and J lost 6 bases. The germline V gene has CDR1 SEHNR and CDR2 FQNEAQ (reference sequence). The CDR3 covers 14 residues. The CDR3 loop is CASSSGTGLNTIYF. CDR3 nucleotides: TGTGCCAGCAGCTCCGGGACAGGGTTAAACACCATATATTTT. Full variable domain (remainder filled in from reference TRBV7-9 and TRBJ1-3): DTGVSQNPRHKITKRGQNVTFRCDPISEHNRLYWYRQTLGQGPEFLTYFQNEAQLEKSRLLSDRFSAERPKGSFSTLEIQRTEQGDSAMYLCASSSGTGLNTIYFGEGSWLTVV.

The genes are TRBV5-4 and TRBJ2-1; D perhaps matches TRBD1 (5 bases). The V gene lost 5 bases and the J gene lost 1 base, with 13 bases spanning the gap. CDR3 length equals 15 residues. CDR1 SGHNT and CDR2 YYREEE come from the germline V gene (reference sequence). The CDR3 here is CASRLDSWSYNEQFF. The CDR3 DNA reads TGTGCCAGCAGGTTAGACAGTTGGTCCTACAATGAGCAGTTCTTC.

The chain recombines TRBV28 with TRBJ2-7, with D uncertain. Germline lookup yields CDR1 MDHEN and CDR2 SYDVKM. V lost 3 bases to trimming and J lost 2 bases, with 8 bases between them. The CDR3 is 13 residues long. As DNA, the CDR3 is TGTGCCAGCAGTTTTGACACCCCCTACGAGCAGTACTTC. It encodes CASSFDTPYEQYF. Variable domain in full (rest from reference TRBV28 and TRBJ2-7): DVKVTQSSRYLVKRTGEKVFLECVQDMDHENMFWYRQDPGLGLRLIYFSYDVKMKEKGDIPEGYSVSREKKERFSLILESASTNQTSMYLCASSFDTPYEQYFGPGTRLTVT.